A selection of T cell receptor beta chains follows, all from one sample in a study of OX40 agonist ivuxolimab in advanced cancers. Libraries were prepared by immunoSEQ multiplex PCR; TCRdb keeps only in-frame clonotypes and omits some of them. The sample has over 90,000 clones; approximately 94% are singletons. Specimen: CD4+ or CD8+ T cells sorted from blood, collected in a trial of the OX40 agonist ivuxolimab. Source of these receptors: an adult with an advanced solid tumor such as melanoma, head and neck, liver or kidney cancer. The conserved cysteine and the conserved F or W are not part of the CDR3 here. A D gene is named only where the DNA matches it firmly.

d_gene | v_gene | len | CDR3aa
- | TRBV6-6 | 13 | ASSYSITGDTEAF
- | TRBV4-3 | 13 | ASSQDPRGRGELF
- | TRBV19 | 14 | ASSIRVIRSYNEQF
TRBD2 | TRBV7-9 | 13 | ASSLRGSAYNEQF
- | TRBV4-3 | 11 | ASSQDNTDTQY
TRBD1 | TRBV5-1 | 12 | ASSFKGGGYEQY
- | TRBV18 | 13 | ASSLERAGVTEAF
- | TRBV7-3 | 11 | ATKTLNTGELF
- | TRBV20-1 | 8 | SARTNTQY
TRBD1 | TRBV6-6 | 13 | ASRSGTGELYEQY
- | TRBV5-4 | 14 | ASSQTRLLPQETQY
- | TRBV7-9 | 12 | ASSLAGGNTEAF
- | TRBV19 | 14 | ASSTGRPSGANVLT
- | TRBV7-6 | 13 | ASSPGAGGNSPLH
TRBD1 | TRBV5-1 | 12 | ASSLGQNNSPLH
- | TRBV7-2 | 11 | ASSTGIRSPLH
- | TRBV19 | 9 | ASSTPYEQY
- | TRBV6-5 | 12 | ASARTGRNQPQH
- | TRBV6-5 | 14 | ASSYSYLRGNTEAF
- | TRBV7-2 | 8 | ASGWDEQY
- | TRBV20-1 | 9 | SARWGNEQF
- | TRBV6-6 | 13 | ASRKQGIMNTEAF
- | TRBV5-1 | 11 | ASSFRDNYEQY
- | TRBV28 | 12 | ASSYSGPYNEQF
- | TRBV15 | 12 | ATSRSMQYNEQF
TRBD2 | TRBV28 | 13 | ASSLGGGPTRELF
- | TRBV5-6 | 11 | ASSSTGWTEAF
TRBD2 | TRBV19 | 13 | ASSTQREGPDTQY
TRBD2 | TRBV30 | 9 | AWSGGETQY
- | TRBV18 | 10 | ASSPQQETQY
TRBD1 | TRBV18 | 14 | ASSPRTGQGEYGYT
- | TRBV28 | 13 | ASSSLREAPPEQY
TRBD1 | TRBV6-1 | 11 | ACSGTANSPLH